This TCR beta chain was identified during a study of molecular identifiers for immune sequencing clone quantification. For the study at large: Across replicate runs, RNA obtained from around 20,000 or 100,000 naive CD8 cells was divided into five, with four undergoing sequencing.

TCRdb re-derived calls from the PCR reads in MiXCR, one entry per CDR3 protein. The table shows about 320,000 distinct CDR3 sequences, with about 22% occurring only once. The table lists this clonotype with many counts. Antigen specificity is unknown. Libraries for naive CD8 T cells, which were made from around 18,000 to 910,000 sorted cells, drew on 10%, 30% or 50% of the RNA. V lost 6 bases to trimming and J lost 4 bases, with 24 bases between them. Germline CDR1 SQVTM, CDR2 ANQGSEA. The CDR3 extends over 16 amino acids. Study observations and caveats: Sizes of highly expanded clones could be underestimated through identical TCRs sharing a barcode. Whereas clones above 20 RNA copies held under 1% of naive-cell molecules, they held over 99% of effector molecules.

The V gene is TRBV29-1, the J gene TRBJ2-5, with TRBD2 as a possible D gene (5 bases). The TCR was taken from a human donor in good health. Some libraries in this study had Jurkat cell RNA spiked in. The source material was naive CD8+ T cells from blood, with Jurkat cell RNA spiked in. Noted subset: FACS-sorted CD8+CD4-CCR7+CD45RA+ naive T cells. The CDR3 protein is CSVITSRPGLVETQYF. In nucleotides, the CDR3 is TGCAGCGTGATCACGAGTAGACCGGGGTTGGTAGAGACCCAGTACTTC.